The 14 T cell receptor beta chains below were found in one sample sequenced in a study of regulatory T cells in long-lasting Graves disease. Through Arm-PCR of CDR3 regions and iRepertoire HTBI primers, TCR beta libraries were built. MiXCR, run by TCRdb on the multiplex PCR reads, gives a single entry per CDR3 protein. The sample includes approximately 560,000 distinct CDR3 sequences, roughly 15% of them seen just once. The time point here: newly diagnosed GD, antithyroid drugs for less than 3 months. Isolated PBMC RNA provided the starting material for the TCR library. The data also belong to a second study, concerning T cells in Graves' hyperthyroidism and ophthalmopathy.

The source material was peripheral blood mononuclear cells (PBMCs), sampled at new diagnosis, from a patient treated with antithyroid drugs. The origin of the receptors is a man aged 18 to 30 with Graves disease.

This clonotype was seen many times. V is TRBV5-5 and J is TRBJ2-7; maybe TRBD2 (7 bases). CDR3 size: 16 residues. The germline V and J ends were trimmed by 1 base and 3 bases, with 17 bases remaining between them. Germline-derived CDR1 and CDR2 are SGHKS and YYEKEE (reference sequence). The CDR3 region has the DNA TGTGCCAGCAGCTTGCCGGGGGGCGATTATATCTACGAGCAGTACTTC. Its translation is CASSLPGGDYIYEQYF.

V and J are TRBV5-1 and TRBJ1-4; perhaps TRBD1 as D (6 bases). Trimming removed 2 bases at V and 3 bases at J, with 14 bases between. The CDR3 contains 16 residues. Germline assignment: CDR1 SGHRS and CDR2 YFSETQ. The CDR3 spells CASSFATGNSNEKLFF. CDR3 sequence (DNA): TGCGCCAGCAGCTTCGCCACAGGGAATTCTAATGAAAAACTGTTTTTT.

This clonotype was counted a few times. The chain has TRBV12-3 or TRBV12-4 and TRBJ2-1; D not certain. This CDR3 is built from 14 residues. The V and J ends lost 2 bases and 9 bases respectively, with 14 bases between them. This CDR3 is CASSLNLVVFEQFF. The CDR3 DNA is TGTGCCAGCAGTTTAAATCTCGTCGTGTTTGAGCAGTTCTTC.

This clonotype occurred many times. V usage is TRBV5-1 and J usage is TRBJ2-1; D unresolved. The CDR3 has 11 amino acids. The germline V gene has CDR1 SGHRS and CDR2 YFSETQ. V gave up 4 bases and J gave up 9 bases, with 8 bases separating them. In DNA form, the CDR3 reads TGCGCCAGCAGCGGTAGCAGTGAGCAGTTCTTC. It yields the protein CASSGSSEQFF.

Turning to this clonotype: This may stem from a read error, because a much larger clone lies one nucleotide away. V and J are TRBV20-1 and TRBJ2-7; D possibly corresponds to TRBD1 (6 bases). Per germline, CDR1 DFQATT and CDR2 SNEGSKA (reference sequence). Trimming pared 1 base from V and 5 bases from J, leaving 15 bases between. The CDR3 is made up of 14 amino acids. CDR3 region: CSARGAQGSNEQYF. In nucleotides, the CDR3 is TGCAGTGCTAGAGGGGCACAGGGATCCAACGAGCAGTACTTC.

In this sample, this clonotype turned up a few times. The genes are TRBV30 and TRBJ2-1; 7 bases align to TRBD1. The J call is uncertain, as TRBJ2-5 better fits the DNA end. The CDR3 runs 15 residues. CDR1 GTSNPN and CDR2 SVGIG come from the germline V gene (reference sequence). Written as DNA, the CDR3 is TGTGCCTGGCAAGTCACCGGGACAGCGAAAGAGACCCAGTACTTC. Residues: CAWQVTGTAKETQYF.

This clonotype was counted many times. The chain joins TRBV27 to TRBJ1-5, with 9 bases aligning to TRBD1. The junction had 7 bases not matched to a gene; V was cut back by 6 bases and J by 10 bases. The CDR3 runs 13 residues. Germline V gene lookup returns CDR1 MNHEY and CDR2 SMNVEV (reference sequence). Written as DNA, the CDR3 is TGTGCCAGCAGCTTAGGACAGGGGTATCCCCAGCATTTT. It yields the protein CASSLGQGYPQHF.

This clonotype was observed at least ten times. The rearrangement uses TRBV28 and TRBJ2-1; D gene uncertain. Germline-derived CDR1 and CDR2 are MDHEN and SYDVKM. The CDR3 loop spans 15 amino acids. V was clipped by 6 bases and J by 7 bases, with 19 bases between them. The DNA for the CDR3 is TGTGCCAGCAGCCCTGGTTCTCGCCCCCAAAATGAGCAGTTCTTC. It encodes CASSPGSRPQNEQFF.

This clonotype was recorded a few times. The J gene is TRBJ1-2, the V gene TRBV30, with a tentative D call TRBD1 (5 bases). Germline V gene data show CDR1 as GTSNPN and CDR2 as SVGIG (reference sequence). The germline V and J ends were trimmed by 2 bases and 5 bases, with 12 bases remaining between them. The CDR3 totals 13 residues. This CDR3 is CAWSLTDAYGYTF. Here the CDR3 DNA reads TGTGCCTGGAGTCTGACAGATGCGTATGGCTACACCTTC.

The J gene is TRBJ1-2, the V gene TRBV27, with D tentatively TRBD1 (6 bases). The CDR3 runs to 16 residues. Germline-derived CDR1 and CDR2 are MNHEY and SMNVEV (reference sequence). Trimming left V 5 bases short and J 1 base short, with 17 bases between. This CDR3 is CASSPFNRAGNYGYTF. CDR3 coding DNA: TGTGCCAGCAGTCCCTTTAACAGGGCTGGTAACTATGGCTACACCTTC.

This clonotype turned up a few times. This chain links TRBV20-1 with TRBJ2-7; D remains ambiguous. Trimming pared 3 bases from V and 4 bases from J, leaving 16 bases between. CDR3 length: 14 residues. The germline V gene has CDR1 DFQATT and CDR2 SNEGSKA (reference sequence). The CDR3 reads CSARKDLVGYEQYF. The DNA of the CDR3 is TGCAGTGCTAGGAAGGATCTTGTGGGATACGAGCAGTACTTC.

In its sample, this clonotype was seen many times. This chain links TRBV28 with TRBJ2-3, with 7 nucleotides matching TRBD2. J lost 1 base, V lost 11 bases, and 12 bases had no gene match. The CDR3 extends over 15 amino acids. CDR1 MDHEN and CDR2 SYDVKM come from the germline V gene. The CDR3 reads CAAGGGWVGTDTQYF. The DNA of the CDR3 is TGTGCCGCCGGCGGGGGTTGGGTTGGCACAGATACGCAGTATTTT. The full variable domain, with the rest looked up from reference TRBV28 and TRBJ2-3, is DVKVTQSSRYLVKRTGEKVFLECVQDMDHENMFWYRQDPGLGLRLIYFSYDVKMKEKGDIPEGYSVSREKKERFSLILESASTNQTSMYLCAAGGGWVGTDTQYFGPGTRLTVL.

The chain is built from TRBV3-1 and TRBJ2-5; D is tentatively TRBD1 or TRBD2 (5 bases each). This CDR3 contains 14 residues. The germline CDR1 and CDR2 sequences are LGHDT and YNNKEL (reference sequence). V was clipped by 4 bases and J by 7 bases, with 16 bases between them. DNA of the CDR3: TGTGCCAGCAGCCGTCCGGGACGCCGGGGGACCCAGTACTTC. Protein sequence: CASSRPGRRGTQYF.

This clonotype was seen ten or more times. The chain recombines TRBV6-9 with TRBJ2-1; 10 bases map to TRBD2. Trimming took 3 bases from V and 2 from J; bases not matched to a gene: 4. This CDR3 is built from 16 residues. Germline CDR1 reads MNHGY; CDR2 reads SVAAGI. CDR3 protein: CASSYRGLATYNEQFF. Written as DNA, the CDR3 is TGTGCCAGCAGTTACAGGGGACTAGCGACCTACAATGAGCAGTTCTTC.